The entry below gives a single TCR beta chain sequence along with its context. The data originate from a study of CD8 T cells in Susac syndrome. Trimming stripped 4 bases from V and 0 bases from J, with 8 bases between. CDR1 and CDR2 (germline): SGHRS, YFSETQ. This CDR3 contains 13 residues. Random hexamers were used to reverse transcribe the RNA input (about 0.45 to 1 ug). TCRdb re-called the immunoSEQ multiplex PCR reads through MiXCR, storing one row per CDR3 protein. This sample has 150,000 to 200,000 distinct CDR3 sequences, with around 94% found just once. Sequencing used CD4+ T cells from PBMCs. The source is a human donor with multiple sclerosis. V is TRBV5-1 and J is TRBJ2-7; D unresolved. The CDR3 sequence is CASSQMSSYEQYF. CDR3 DNA: TGCGCCAGCAGCCAAATGAGCTCCTACGAGCAGTACTTC.